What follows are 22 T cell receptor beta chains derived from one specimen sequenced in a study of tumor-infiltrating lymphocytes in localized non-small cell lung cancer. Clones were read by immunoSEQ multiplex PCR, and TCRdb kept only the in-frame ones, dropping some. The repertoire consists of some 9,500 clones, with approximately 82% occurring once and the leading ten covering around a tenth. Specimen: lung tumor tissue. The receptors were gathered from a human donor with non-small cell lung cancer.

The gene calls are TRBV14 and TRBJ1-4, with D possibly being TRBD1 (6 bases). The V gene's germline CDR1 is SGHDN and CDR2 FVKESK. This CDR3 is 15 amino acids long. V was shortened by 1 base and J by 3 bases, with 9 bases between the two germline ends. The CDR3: CASSQGGHPNEKLFF. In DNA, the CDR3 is TGTGCCAGCAGCCAAGGGGGACACCCTAATGAAAAACTGTTTTTT.

CDR3 DNA: TGTGCCAGTGGGGGACAGGCCTTTAATGAAAAACTGTTTTTT. It specifies CASGGQAFNEKLFF. The chain recombines TRBV19 with TRBJ1-4; 8 nucleotides line up with TRBD1. Trimming cost V 8 bases and J 4 bases; bases outside gene matches: 6. The germline V gene encodes CDR1 LNHDA and CDR2 SQIVND (reference sequence). CDR3 length: 14 residues.

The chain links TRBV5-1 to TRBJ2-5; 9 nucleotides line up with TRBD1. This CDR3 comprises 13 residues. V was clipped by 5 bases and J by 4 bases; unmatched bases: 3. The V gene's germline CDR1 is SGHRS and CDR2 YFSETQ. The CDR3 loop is CASSWGQGETQYF. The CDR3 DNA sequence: TGCGCCAGCAGTTGGGGACAGGGAGAGACCCAGTACTTC.

The CDR3 sequence is CASNPTGGINEKLFF. Written as DNA, the CDR3 is TGTGCCAGCAATCCGACAGGGGGAATAAATGAAAAACTGTTTTTT. This chain links TRBV6-5 with TRBJ1-4; 9 bases fit TRBD1. Germline CDR1 reads MNHEY; CDR2 reads SVGAGI. There are 15 residues in the CDR3. With V trimmed by 7 bases and J by 5 bases, 8 bases remained unmatched.

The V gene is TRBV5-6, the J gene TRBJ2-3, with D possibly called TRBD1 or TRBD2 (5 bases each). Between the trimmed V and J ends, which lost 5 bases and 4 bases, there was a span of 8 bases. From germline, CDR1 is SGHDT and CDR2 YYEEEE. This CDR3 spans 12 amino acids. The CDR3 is CASSRGPDTQYF. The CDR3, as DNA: TGTGCCAGCAGTCGGGGCCCAGATACGCAGTATTTT.

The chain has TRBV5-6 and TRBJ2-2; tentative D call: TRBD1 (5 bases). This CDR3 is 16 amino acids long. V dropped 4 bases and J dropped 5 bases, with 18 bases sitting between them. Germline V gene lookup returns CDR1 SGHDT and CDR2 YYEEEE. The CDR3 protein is CASSVPDGAWTGELFF. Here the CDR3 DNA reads TGTGCCAGCAGCGTGCCTGATGGGGCTTGGACCGGGGAGCTGTTTTTT.

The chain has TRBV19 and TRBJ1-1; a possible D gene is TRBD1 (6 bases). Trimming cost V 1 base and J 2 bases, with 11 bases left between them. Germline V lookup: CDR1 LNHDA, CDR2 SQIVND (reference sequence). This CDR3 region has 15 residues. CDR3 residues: CASSIGGRGNTEAFF. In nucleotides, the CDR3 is TGTGCCAGTAGTATAGGTGGCAGGGGTAACACTGAAGCTTTCTTT.

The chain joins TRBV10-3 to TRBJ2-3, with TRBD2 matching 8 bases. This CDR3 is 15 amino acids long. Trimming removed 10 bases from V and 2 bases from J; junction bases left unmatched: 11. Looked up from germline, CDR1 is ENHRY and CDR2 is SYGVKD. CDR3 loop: CATRSLAGTTDTQYF. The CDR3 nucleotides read TGTGCCACCAGATCTTTAGCGGGAACCACAGATACGCAGTATTTT.

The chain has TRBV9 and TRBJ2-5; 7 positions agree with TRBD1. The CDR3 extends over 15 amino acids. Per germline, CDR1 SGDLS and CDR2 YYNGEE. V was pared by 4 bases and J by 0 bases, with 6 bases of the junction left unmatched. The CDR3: CASSPLGTDQETQYF. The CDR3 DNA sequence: TGTGCCAGCAGCCCGCTGGGGACAGACCAAGAGACCCAGTACTTC.

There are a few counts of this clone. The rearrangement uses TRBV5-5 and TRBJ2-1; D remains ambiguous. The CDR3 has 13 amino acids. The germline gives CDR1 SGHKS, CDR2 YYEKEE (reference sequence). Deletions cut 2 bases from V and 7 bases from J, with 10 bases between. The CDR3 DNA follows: TGTGCCAGCAGCTTCATACGCCAGAATGAGCAGTTCTTC. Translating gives CASSFIRQNEQFF.

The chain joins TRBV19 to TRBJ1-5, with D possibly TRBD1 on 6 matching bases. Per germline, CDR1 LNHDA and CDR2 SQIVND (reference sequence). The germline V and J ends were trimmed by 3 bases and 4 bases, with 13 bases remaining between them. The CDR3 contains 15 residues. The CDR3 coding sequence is TGTGCCAGTAGTATCACGGCAGGGGAGAATCAGCCCCAGCATTTT. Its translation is CASSITAGENQPQHF.

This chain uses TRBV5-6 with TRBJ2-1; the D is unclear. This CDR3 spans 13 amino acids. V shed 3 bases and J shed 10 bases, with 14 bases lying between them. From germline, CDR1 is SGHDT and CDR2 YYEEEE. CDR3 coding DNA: TGTGCCAGCAGCTCCGGACGGTACCGGGAGCAGTTCTTC. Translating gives CASSSGRYREQFF.

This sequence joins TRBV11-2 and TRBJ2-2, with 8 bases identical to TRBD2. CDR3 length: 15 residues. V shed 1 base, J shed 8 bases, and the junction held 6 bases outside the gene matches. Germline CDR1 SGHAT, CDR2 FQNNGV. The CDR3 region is CASSLAGGPNGELFF. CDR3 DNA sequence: TGTGCCAGCAGCTTAGCGGGAGGGCCAAATGGGGAGCTGTTTTTT.

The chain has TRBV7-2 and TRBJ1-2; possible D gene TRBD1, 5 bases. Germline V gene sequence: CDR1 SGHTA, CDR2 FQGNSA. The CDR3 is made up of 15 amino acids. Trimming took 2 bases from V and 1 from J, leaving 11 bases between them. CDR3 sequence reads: CASSLPGGINYGYTF. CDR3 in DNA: TGTGCCAGCAGCTTACCGGGGGGAATTAACTATGGCTACACCTTC.

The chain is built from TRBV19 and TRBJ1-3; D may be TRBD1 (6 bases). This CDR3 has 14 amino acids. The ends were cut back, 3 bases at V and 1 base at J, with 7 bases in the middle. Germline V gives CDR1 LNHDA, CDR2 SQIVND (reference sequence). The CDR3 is CASSIGTSGNTIYF. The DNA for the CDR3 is TGTGCCAGTAGTATTGGGACATCTGGAAACACCATATATTTT.

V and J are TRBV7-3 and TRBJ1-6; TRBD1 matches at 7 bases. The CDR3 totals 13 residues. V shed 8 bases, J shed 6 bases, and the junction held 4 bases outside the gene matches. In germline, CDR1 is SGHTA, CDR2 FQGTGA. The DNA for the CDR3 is TGTGCCAGCGGATCAGGGGGTAATTCACCCCTCCACTTT. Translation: CASGSGGNSPLHF.

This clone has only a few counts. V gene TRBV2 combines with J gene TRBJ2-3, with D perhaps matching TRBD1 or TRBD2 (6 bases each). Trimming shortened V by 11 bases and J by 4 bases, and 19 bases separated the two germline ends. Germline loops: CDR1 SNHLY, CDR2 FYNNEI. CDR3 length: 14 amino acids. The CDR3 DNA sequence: TGTGCCGGAAGGGGGGCGAGGGTAGCAGATACGCAGTATTTT. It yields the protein CAGRGARVADTQYF.

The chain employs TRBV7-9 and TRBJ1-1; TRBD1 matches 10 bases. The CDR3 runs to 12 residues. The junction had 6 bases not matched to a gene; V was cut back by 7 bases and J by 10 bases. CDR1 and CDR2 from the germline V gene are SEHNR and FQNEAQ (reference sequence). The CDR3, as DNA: TGTGCCAGCAACATTGACAGGGGGCGAGCTTTCTTT. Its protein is CASNIDRGRAFF.

This CDR3 reads CASSVGGQGPGNTIYF. The CDR3 nucleotides are TGTGCCAGCAGCGTAGGAGGACAGGGACCTGGAAACACCATATATTTT. V is TRBV9 and J is TRBJ1-3; 8 bases line up with TRBD1. V dropped 0 bases and J dropped 2; count of bases not matched to a gene: 4. Germline assignment: CDR1 SGDLS and CDR2 YYNGEE. The CDR3 contains 16 residues. Based on the CDR3 plus reference TRBV9 and TRBJ1-3, the full variable domain is DSGVTQTPKHLITATGQRVTLRCSPRSGDLSVYWYQQSLDQGLQFLIQYYNGEERAKGNILERFSAQQFPDLHSELNLSSLELGDSALYFCASSVGGQGPGNTIYFGEGSWLTVV.

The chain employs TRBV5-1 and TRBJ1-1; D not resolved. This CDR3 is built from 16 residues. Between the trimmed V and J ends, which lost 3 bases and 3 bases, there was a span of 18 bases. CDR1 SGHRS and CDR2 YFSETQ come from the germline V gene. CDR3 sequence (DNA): TGCGCCAGCAGCTCGGAGGGTAGGGCAGATTACACTGAAGCTTTCTTT. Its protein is CASSSEGRADYTEAFF.

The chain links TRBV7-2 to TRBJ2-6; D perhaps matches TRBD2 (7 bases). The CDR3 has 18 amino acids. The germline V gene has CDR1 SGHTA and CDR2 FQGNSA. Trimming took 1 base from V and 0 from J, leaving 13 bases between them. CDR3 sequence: CASSLVGGAVSGANVLTF. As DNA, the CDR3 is TGTGCCAGCAGCTTAGTGGGGGGGGCAGTCTCTGGGGCCAACGTCCTGACTTTC.

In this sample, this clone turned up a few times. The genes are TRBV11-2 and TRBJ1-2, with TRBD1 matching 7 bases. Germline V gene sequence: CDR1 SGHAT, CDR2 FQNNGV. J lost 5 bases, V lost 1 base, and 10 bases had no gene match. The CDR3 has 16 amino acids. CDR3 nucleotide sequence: TGTGCCAGCAGCTTAGGGTTAACAGGGGCAGGGTATGGCTACACCTTC. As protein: CASSLGLTGAGYGYTF.